This entry concerns a single TCR beta chain. The ends lost 5 bases at V and 2 bases at J; junction bases unmatched: 8. The CDR3 length is 16 residues. Germline values: CDR1 MNHEY, CDR2 SMNVEV (reference sequence). This record belongs to a study of blood T cell repertoires in COVID-19. Study context: From the United States, Italy and Spain came samples of acute and convalescent COVID-19. T cells, B-cell-depleted T cells, or PBMCs supplied cDNA or gDNA.

Authors' methods: Amplifying reference gene primers gave estimates of nucleated cell counts. The protocol was immunoSEQ multiplex PCR, while the TCRdb copy is restricted to in-frame clones and leaves out a portion. V and J calls and clone size are those listed in that table; D and trimming were worked out from the DNA. This sample has over 100,000 clones, with 75% to 85% found just once. The sequenced sample was peripheral blood. This receptor was taken from a human donor in a cohort sampled during active COVID-19. The rearrangement joins TRBV27 to TRBJ2-7; TRBD2 agrees at 11 bases. The CDR3 sequence: CASSRGTSGLTYEQYF. The CDR3, as DNA: TGTGCCAGCAGTAGAGGGACTAGCGGTCTAACCTACGAGCAGTACTTC.